This T cell receptor beta chain appears in the sequencing data of a study of T cells in localized non-small cell lung cancer. General study points: Heterogeneity stays possible, as sequencing covered only one tumor region. In the blood, greater T cell density corresponded to longer overall survival. Uninvolved adjacent lung had the highest recorded T cell clonality, with tumor below it. There were a median roughly 60 of the top 100 tumor clones appearing in adjacent lung.

Germline CDR1 SQVTM, CDR2 ANQGSEA. The trim removed 6 bases at V and 4 bases at J, leaving 7 bases unmatched. CDR3 size: 14 residues. TCRdb keeps only in-frame clones here, not all; method: immunoSEQ multiplex PCR. The table lists just under 80,000 clones, over 75% of them singletons. Comments on this clone: The target antigen is unknown.

Sequencing was performed on peripheral blood, taken before any cancer treatment. The chain carries TRBV29-1 and TRBJ2-2; 8 bases map to TRBD1. The TCR originated in a female donor older than 55 with stage I lung adenocarcinoma. This chain's CDR3 is CSVSDRGGTGELFF. CDR3 coding DNA: TGCAGCGTCTCAGACAGGGGAGGCACCGGGGAGCTGTTTTTT.